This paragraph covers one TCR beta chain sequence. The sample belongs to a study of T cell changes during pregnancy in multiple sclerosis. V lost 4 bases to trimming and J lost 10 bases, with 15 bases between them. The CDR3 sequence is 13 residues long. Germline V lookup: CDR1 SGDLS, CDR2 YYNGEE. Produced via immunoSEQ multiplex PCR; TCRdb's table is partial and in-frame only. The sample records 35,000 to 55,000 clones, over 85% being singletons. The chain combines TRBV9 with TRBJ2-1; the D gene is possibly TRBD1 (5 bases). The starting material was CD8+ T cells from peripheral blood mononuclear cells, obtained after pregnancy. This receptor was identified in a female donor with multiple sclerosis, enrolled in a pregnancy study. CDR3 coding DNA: TGTGCCAGCAGCCCTCCTATGGGGCTGGAGCAGTTCTTC. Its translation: CASSPPMGLEQFF.